One and the same sample provided the 4 T cell receptor beta chains below, sequenced in a study of shared T cell receptors in the human thymus. Sequencing used immunoSEQ multiplex PCR; TCRdb keeps in-frame clones, though not all of them. The profile shows hundreds of thousands of clones, over 75% of them singletons. The sample was also linked to a second study, of human thymus T cells.

The sample consisted of thymocytes. All receptors derive from a boy in the first two years of life with a congenital heart defect.

This chain joins TRBV4-1 and TRBJ1-1; tentative D call: TRBD1 (6 bases). Trimming took off 3 bases at V and 6 bases at J, with 14 bases between the two ends. The germline V gene has CDR1 MGHRA and CDR2 YSYEKL. The CDR3 loop spans 14 amino acids. The CDR3 is CASSHHQGKPEAFF. CDR3 in DNA: TGCGCCAGCAGCCACCACCAGGGGAAGCCTGAAGCTTTCTTT.

As DNA, the CDR3 is TGTGCCAGCAGCTTAGAAGGGGCCTTAGAAAACACTGAAGCTTTCTTT. Translation: CASSLEGALENTEAFF. V and J are TRBV11-2 and TRBJ1-1; D perhaps matches TRBD1 (5 bases). The CDR3 spans 16 residues. Trimming pared 0 bases from V and 2 bases from J, leaving 13 bases between. The germline V gene has CDR1 SGHAT and CDR2 FQNNGV. Full variable domain (outside the CDR3, taken from reference TRBV11-2 and TRBJ1-1): EAGVAQSPRYKIIEKRQSVAFWCNPISGHATLYWYQQILGQGPKLLIQFQNNGVVDDSQLPKDRFSAERLKGVDSTLKIQPAKLEDSAVYLCASSLEGALENTEAFFGQGTRLTVV.

The chain links TRBV30 to TRBJ1-2; maybe TRBD1 (6 bases). CDR1 is GTSNPN, CDR2 SVGIG, per germline (reference sequence). There are 13 residues in the CDR3. The V end was cut by 7 bases, the J end by 9 bases, with 21 bases between. The DNA for the CDR3 is TGTGCCTACCTGAAGGGGGGGTTTCGACGCTACACCTTC. It is translated as CAYLKGGFRRYTF.

This clone has just one count. The chain employs TRBV30 and TRBJ2-3; no definite D call. CDR3 size: 15 residues. Germline CDR1 is GTSNPN and CDR2 is SVGIG (reference sequence). The V gene lost 3 bases and the J gene lost 4 bases, with 17 bases spanning the gap. The CDR3 nucleotides read TGTGCCTGGAGCTTGGCTAGTACCCCTTCAGATACGCAGTATTTT. Translation gives CAWSLASTPSDTQYF.